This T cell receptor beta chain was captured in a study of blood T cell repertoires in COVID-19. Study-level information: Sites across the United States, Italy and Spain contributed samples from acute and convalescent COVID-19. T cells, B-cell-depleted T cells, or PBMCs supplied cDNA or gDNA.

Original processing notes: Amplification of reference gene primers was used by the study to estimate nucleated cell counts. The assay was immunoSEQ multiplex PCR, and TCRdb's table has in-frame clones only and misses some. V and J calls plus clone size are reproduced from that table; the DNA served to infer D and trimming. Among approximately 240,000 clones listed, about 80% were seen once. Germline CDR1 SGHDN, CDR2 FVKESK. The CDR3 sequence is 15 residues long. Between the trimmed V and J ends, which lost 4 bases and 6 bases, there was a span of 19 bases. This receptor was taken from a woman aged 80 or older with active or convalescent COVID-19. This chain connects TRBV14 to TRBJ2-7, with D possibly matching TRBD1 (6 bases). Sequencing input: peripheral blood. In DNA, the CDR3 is TGTGCCAGCAGCCGAAAAGGGGGAAGCCTGTCCGAGCAGTACTTC. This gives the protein CASSRKGGSLSEQYF.